Following are 10 T cell receptor beta chains from one sample sequenced in a study of blood T cell repertoires in COVID-19. TCRdb's copy holds only in-frame clones and misses some; the assay was immunoSEQ multiplex PCR. The table includes 130,000 or so clones, about four fifths detected once. Sequencing input: peripheral blood. The receptors originated from a human donor in a cohort sampled during active COVID-19.

This clone has a single count. The chain employs TRBV4-1 and TRBJ2-7; weak D call: TRBD2 (5 bases). CDR3 length: 18 residues. Germline CDR1 MGHRA, CDR2 YSYEKL. The V end lost 4 bases, the J end lost 2 bases, and 24 bases lay between the germline ends. The CDR3 spells CASSREKIVRKGAYEQYF. CDR3 coding DNA: TGCGCCAGCAGCCGCGAGAAGATCGTTAGGAAGGGAGCCTACGAGCAGTACTTC.

The V and J genes are TRBV18 and TRBJ2-7; 8 bases line up with TRBD1. Germline-derived CDR1 and CDR2 are KGHSH and LQKENI. This CDR3 contains 13 residues. Trimming at V came to 3 bases and at J to 6 bases, leaving 4 bases not matched to a gene. The CDR3 sequence is CASSPDRVPEQYF. The CDR3 nucleotides read TGTGCCAGCTCACCGGACAGGGTCCCCGAGCAGTACTTC.

The chain recombines TRBV9 with TRBJ2-1, with D hard to call. V was clipped by 2 bases and J by 5 bases, with 11 bases between them. This CDR3 region has 14 residues. From germline, CDR1 is SGDLS and CDR2 YYNGEE. The CDR3 is CASSVRMADNEQFF. CDR3 DNA sequence: TGTGCCAGCAGCGTCAGGATGGCCGACAATGAGCAGTTCTTC.

This clone has just one count. In the same sample, other DNA sequences code for this CDR3. The chain has TRBV7-3 and TRBJ2-3; 12 bases are a match to TRBD2. V shed 5 bases, J shed 0 bases, and the junction held 3 bases outside the gene matches. The CDR3 length is 16 residues. Germline values: CDR1 SGHTA, CDR2 FQGTGA. The CDR3 reads CASSRTSGASTDTQYF. The DNA of the CDR3 is TGTGCCAGCAGCCGGACTAGCGGGGCCAGCACAGATACGCAGTATTTT.

The J gene is TRBJ1-2, the V gene TRBV7-2; 7 bases are shared with TRBD1. After removal of 4 bases from V and 7 bases from J, the junction contained 9 bases not matched to a gene. From germline, CDR1 is SGHTA and CDR2 FQGNSA. There are 14 residues in the CDR3. The CDR3 here is CASSSQTGASGYTF. CDR3 nucleotides: TGTGCCAGCAGCTCCCAAACAGGGGCTTCTGGCTACACCTTC.

CDR3 sequence reads: CACRVRAVETQYF. As DNA, the CDR3 is TGTGCCTGCCGCGTCAGGGCAGTAGAGACCCAGTACTTC. V usage is TRBV30 and J usage is TRBJ2-5, with D possibly being TRBD1 (5 bases). Trimming removed 6 bases at V and 4 bases at J, with 15 bases between. This CDR3 region has 13 residues. CDR1 GTSNPN and CDR2 SVGIG come from the germline V gene (reference sequence).

The V gene is TRBV19, the J gene TRBJ1-1; 11 bases align to TRBD1. Germline CDR1 reads LNHDA; CDR2 reads SQIVND (reference sequence). The CDR3 has 15 residues. V dropped 2 bases and J dropped 6; count of bases not matched to a gene: 5. The CDR3 region is CASSIQGQGASEAFF. Here the CDR3 DNA reads TGTGCCAGTAGTATACAAGGACAGGGGGCTTCTGAAGCTTTCTTT.

This rearrangement joins TRBV5-1 to TRBJ2-2; 9 nucleotides match TRBD1. The CDR3 extends over 15 amino acids. CDR1 is SGHRS, CDR2 YFSETQ, per germline. After removal of 4 bases from V and 4 bases from J, the junction contained 5 bases not matched to a gene. The CDR3 DNA is TGCGCCAGCAGCCACGGGACAGGGCCCACCGGGGAGCTGTTTTTT. This encodes CASSHGTGPTGELFF.

The genes are TRBV7-2 and TRBJ1-1, with D tentatively TRBD1 (5 bases). V shed 1 base and J shed 5 bases, with 14 bases lying between them. Germline assignment: CDR1 SGHTA and CDR2 FQGNSA. This CDR3 region has 15 residues. CDR3 sequence reads: CASSLVSRVGTEAFF. Here the CDR3 DNA reads TGTGCCAGCAGCTTAGTTTCCAGGGTGGGAACTGAAGCTTTCTTT.

This rearrangement joins TRBV6-6 to TRBJ2-1; D gene ambiguous. Germline CDR1 MNHNY, CDR2 SVGAGI (reference sequence). The CDR3 is 14 amino acids. Deletions cut 1 base from V and 5 bases from J, with 9 bases between. The CDR3: CASSYFLADNEQFF. CDR3 bases: TGTGCCAGCAGTTACTTTCTGGCAGACAATGAGCAGTTCTTC.